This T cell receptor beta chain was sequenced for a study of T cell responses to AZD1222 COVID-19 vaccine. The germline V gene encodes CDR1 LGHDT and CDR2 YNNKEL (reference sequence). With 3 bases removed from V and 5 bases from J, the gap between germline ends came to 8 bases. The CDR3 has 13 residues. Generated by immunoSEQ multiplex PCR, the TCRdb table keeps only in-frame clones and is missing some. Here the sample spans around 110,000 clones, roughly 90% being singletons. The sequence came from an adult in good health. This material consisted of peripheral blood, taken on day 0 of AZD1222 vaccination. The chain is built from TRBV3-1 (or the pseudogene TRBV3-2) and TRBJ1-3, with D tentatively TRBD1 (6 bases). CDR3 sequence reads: CASSHRGRNTIYF. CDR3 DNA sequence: TGTGCCAGCAGCCACAGGGGTAGAAACACCATATATTTT.